The rows below give T cell receptor beta chains drawn from one sample of a study of identical twins. TCRdb reprocessed the 5' RACE reads with MiXCR, giving one entry per CDR3 protein. The sample has 1.5 million to 2 million distinct CDR3 sequences, about 31% seen once. Input material: cord blood. These receptor sequences come from a newborn girl in good health. Both conserved end residues are part of each CDR3. Each record gives: V gene, D gene, clone size, J gene, CDR3 protein, CDR3 DNA. A D gene is named only where the DNA matches it firmly. Only some rows state a clone size, as once, few, many or a class for expanded clones.

TRBV5-1,-,-,TRBJ1-2,CASSLAGPENYGYTF,TGCGCCAGCAGCTTGGCCGGTCCAGAGAACTATGGCTACACCTTC
TRBV20-1,-,many,TRBJ2-4,CSARSGQFKNIQYF,TGCAGTGCTAGATCAGGACAGTTCAAAAACATTCAGTACTTC
TRBV4-2,-,few,TRBJ1-1,CASSHPSGGTEAFF,TGTGCCAGCAGCCACCCTTCCGGGGGGACTGAAGCTTTCTTT
TRBV24-1,-,many,TRBJ2-7,CATSGRTAPYEQYF,TGTGCCACCAGTGGAAGGACAGCCCCCTACGAGCAGTACTTC
TRBV10-3,-,-,TRBJ2-3,CAISRLGESTDTQYF,TGTGCCATCAGTCGATTGGGTGAATCCACAGATACGCAGTATTTT
TRBV5-1,-,few,TRBJ2-5,CASSLYSSNEQYF,TGCGCCAGCAGCTTGTACTCTTCCAATGAGCAGTACTTC
TRBV4-1,TRBD2,few,TRBJ2-3,CASSQDLAGGDTQYF,TGCGCCAGCAGCCAAGATCTAGCGGGGGGGGATACGCAGTATTTT
TRBV28,-,few,TRBJ1-6,CASSLDWDSYNSPLHF,TGTGCCAGCAGTTTAGATTGGGATTCGTATAATTCACCCCTCCACTTT
TRBV28,TRBD2,-,TRBJ2-1,CASSLSLGLAGVHEQFF,TGTGCCAGCAGTTTGTCTCTCGGACTAGCGGGAGTCCACGAGCAGTTCTTC
TRBV15,-,few,TRBJ2-7,CATSREIPGEQYF,TGTGCCACCAGCAGAGAAATCCCTGGGGAGCAGTACTTC
TRBV4-2,-,-,TRBJ1-2,CASSQGSVNYGYTF,TGTGCCAGCAGCCAAGGATCAGTTAACTATGGCTACACCTTC
TRBV3-1,-,-,TRBJ2-7,CASSQRLIPYEQYF,TGTGCCAGCAGCCAGCGACTTATACCCTACGAGCAGTACTTC
TRBV29-1,-,-,TRBJ2-3,CSVNRDTTDTQYF,TGCAGCGTCAACAGGGATACTACAGATACGCAGTATTTT
TRBV11-2,TRBD1,-,TRBJ2-1,CASSSPQGATCNEQFF,TGTGCCAGCAGCTCCCCGCAGGGGGCCACCTGCAATGAGCAGTTCTTC
TRBV4-2,TRBD2,few,TRBJ2-4,CASSQKTSGGAKNIQYF,TGTGCCAGCAGCCAAAAGACTAGCGGGGGGGCCAAAAACATTCAGTACTTC
TRBV9,TRBD1,-,TRBJ1-2,CAGSARPGQGEYGYTF,TGTGCCGGCAGCGCGCGCCCGGGACAGGGGGAGTATGGCTACACCTTC
TRBV5-1,-,few,TRBJ2-3,CASSYRQFPYTDTQYF,TGCGCCAGCAGCTACAGACAGTTCCCCTACACAGATACGCAGTATTTT
TRBV9,-,once,TRBJ2-2,CASSPSGQPNTGELFF,TGTGCCAGCAGCCCATCGGGACAACCAAACACCGGGGAGCTGTTTTTT
TRBV6-2/TRBV6-3,-,-,TRBJ2-1,CASSYSGTLGDEQFF,TGTGCCAGCAGTTACTCTGGGACGCTGGGGGATGAGCAGTTCTTC
TRBV2,-,few,TRBJ2-4,CASRGGLLAKNIQYF,TGTGCCAGCAGGGGTGGTCTTCTAGCCAAAAACATTCAGTACTTC
TRBV24-1,TRBD2,few,TRBJ2-7,CATSDILRTSGDPYEQYF,TGTGCCACCAGTGATATACTCAGGACTAGCGGGGACCCCTACGAGCAGTACTTC
TRBV20-1,-,-,TRBJ2-1,CSASRREGYNEQFF,TGCAGTGCTAGCCGGCGGGAAGGCTACAATGAGCAGTTCTTC